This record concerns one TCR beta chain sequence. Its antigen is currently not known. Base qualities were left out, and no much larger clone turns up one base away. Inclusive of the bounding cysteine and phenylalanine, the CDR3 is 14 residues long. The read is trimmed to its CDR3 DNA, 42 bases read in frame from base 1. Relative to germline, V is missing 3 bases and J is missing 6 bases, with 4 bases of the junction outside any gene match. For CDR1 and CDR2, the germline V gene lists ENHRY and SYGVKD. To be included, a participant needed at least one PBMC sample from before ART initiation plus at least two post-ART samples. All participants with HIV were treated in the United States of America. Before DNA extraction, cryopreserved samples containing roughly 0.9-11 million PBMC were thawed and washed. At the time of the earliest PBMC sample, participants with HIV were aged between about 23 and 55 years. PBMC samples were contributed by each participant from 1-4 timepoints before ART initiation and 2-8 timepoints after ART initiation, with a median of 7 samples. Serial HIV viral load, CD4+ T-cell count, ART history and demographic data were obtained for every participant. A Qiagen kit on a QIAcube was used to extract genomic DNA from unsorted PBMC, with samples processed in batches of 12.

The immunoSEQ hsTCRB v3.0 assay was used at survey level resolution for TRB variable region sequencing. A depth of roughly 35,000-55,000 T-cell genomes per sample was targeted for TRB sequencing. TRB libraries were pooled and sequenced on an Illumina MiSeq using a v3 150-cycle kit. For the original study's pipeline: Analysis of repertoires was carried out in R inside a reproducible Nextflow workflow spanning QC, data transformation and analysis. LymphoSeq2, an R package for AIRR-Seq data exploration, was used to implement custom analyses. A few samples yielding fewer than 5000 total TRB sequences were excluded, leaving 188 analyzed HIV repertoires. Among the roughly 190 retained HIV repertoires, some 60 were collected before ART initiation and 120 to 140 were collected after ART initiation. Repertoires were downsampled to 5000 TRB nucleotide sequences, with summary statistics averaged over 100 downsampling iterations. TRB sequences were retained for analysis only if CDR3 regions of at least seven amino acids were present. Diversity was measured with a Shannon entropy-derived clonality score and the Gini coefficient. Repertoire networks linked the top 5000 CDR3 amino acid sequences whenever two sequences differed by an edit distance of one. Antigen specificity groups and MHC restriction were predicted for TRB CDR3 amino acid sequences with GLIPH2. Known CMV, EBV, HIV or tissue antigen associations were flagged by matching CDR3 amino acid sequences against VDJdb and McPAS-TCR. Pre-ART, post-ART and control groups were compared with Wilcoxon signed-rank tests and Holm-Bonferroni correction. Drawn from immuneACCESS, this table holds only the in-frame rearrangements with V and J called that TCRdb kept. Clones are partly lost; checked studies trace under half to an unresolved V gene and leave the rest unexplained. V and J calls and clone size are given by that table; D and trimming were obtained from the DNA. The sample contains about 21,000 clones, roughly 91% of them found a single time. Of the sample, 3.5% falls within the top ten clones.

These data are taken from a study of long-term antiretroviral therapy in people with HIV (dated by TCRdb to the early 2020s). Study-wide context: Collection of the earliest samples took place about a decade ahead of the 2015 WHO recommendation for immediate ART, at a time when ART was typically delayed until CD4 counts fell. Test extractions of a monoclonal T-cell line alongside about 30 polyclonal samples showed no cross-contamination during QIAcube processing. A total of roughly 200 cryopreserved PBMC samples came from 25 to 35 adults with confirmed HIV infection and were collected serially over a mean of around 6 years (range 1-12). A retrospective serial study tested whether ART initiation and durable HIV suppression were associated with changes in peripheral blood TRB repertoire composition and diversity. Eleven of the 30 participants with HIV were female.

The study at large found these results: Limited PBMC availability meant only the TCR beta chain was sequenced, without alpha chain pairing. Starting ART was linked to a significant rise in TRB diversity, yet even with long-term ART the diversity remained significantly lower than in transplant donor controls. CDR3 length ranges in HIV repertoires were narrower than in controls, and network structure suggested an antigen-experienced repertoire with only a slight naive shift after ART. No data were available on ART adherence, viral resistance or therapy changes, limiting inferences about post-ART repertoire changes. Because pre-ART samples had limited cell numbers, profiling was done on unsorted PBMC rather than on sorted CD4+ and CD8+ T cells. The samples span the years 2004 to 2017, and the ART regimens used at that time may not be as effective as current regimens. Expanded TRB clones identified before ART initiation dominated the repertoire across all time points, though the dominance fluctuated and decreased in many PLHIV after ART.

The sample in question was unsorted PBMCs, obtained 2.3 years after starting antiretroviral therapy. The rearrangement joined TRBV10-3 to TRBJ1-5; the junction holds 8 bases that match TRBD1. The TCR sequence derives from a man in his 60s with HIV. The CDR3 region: CAISEQGEGQPQHF. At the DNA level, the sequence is TGTGCCATCAGTGAACAGGGGGAAGGTCAGCCCCAGCATTTT.